This TCR beta chain emerged from a study of radiotherapy plus CTLA-4 blockade in lung cancer (dated by TCRdb to 2016 to 2019). Notes on the research overall: Among enrolled patients, approximately 17% had an objective response and 30% to 40% reached disease control. Results and caveats for the whole study, not just this receptor: TCR clones derived from tumors expanded in peripheral blood after treatment with radiotherapy and ipilimumab. Increased serum interferon-beta after radiation, together with early dynamic changes in blood T cell clones, were reported to be the strongest predictors of response.

The receptor library was made with the immunoSEQ multiplex PCR assay. TCRdb took this table from immuneACCESS and kept in-frame rearrangements with V and J called. Such tables lack part of the clones; where checked against another copy, unresolved V genes explain under half of the gap, and the rest is unexplained. The sample yields roughly 86,000 clones; about four fifths were counted once. The ten largest clones capture more than 0.65% of the sample. In this study, focal radiation therapy paired with CTLA-4 blockade (ipilimumab) was tested in patients who had chemo-refractory metastatic non-small-cell lung cancer. The CDR3 holds 14 amino acids from the cysteine to the phenylalanine. The kept DNA is CDR3 alone, 42 bases in frame from the first base. V loses 0 bases at its end and J loses 2 bases; junction bases beyond the gene matches: 2. Sequences SGHRS (CDR1) and YFSETQ (CDR2) are obtained from the germline V gene.

Turning to this clone: This receptor's antigen is unknown. One base away there is no much larger clone; base qualities are not given.

The V gene is TRBV5-1 and the J gene is TRBJ2-7, and TRBD1 aligns with 7 junction nucleotides. The sequencing used peripheral blood, collected from a patient treated with radiotherapy plus ipilimumab. This TCR was sampled from a human donor with non-small cell lung cancer who had stable disease on radiotherapy plus ipilimumab. The CDR3 has the sequence CASSLATGAYEQYF. The DNA sequence is given as TGCGCCAGCAGCTTGGCAACAGGGGCCTACGAGCAGTACTTC.